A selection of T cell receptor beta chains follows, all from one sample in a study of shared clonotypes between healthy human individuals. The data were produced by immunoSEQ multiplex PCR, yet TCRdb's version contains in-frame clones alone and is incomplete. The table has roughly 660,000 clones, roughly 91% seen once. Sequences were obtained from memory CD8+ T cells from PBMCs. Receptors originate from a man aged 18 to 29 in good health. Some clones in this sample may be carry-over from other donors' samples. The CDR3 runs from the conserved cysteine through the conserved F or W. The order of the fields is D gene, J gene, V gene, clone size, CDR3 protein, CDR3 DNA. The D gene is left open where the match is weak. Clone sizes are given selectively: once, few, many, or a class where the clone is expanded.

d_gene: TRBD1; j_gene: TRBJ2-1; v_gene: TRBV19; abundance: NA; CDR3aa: CASSNTGGSYNEQFF; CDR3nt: TGTGCCAGTAGTAATACAGGGGGGTCCTACAATGAGCAGTTCTTC
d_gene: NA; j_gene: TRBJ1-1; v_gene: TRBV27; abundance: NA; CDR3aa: CASSLRRVGPEAFF; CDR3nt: TGTGCCAGCAGTTTACGTCGGGTTGGACCTGAAGCTTTCTTT
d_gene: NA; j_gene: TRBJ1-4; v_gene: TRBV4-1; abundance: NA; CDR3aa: CASSQDYSVAGELFF; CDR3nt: TGCGCCAGCAGCCAAGATTATAGCGTCGCGGGGGAACTGTTTTTT
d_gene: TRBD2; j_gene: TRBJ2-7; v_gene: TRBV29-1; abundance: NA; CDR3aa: CSVEEGREIPYEQYF; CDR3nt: TGCAGCGTTGAAGAAGGGCGGGAGATCCCCTACGAGCAGTACTTC
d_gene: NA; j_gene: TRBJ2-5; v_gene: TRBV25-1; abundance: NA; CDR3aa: CASSAHLRWGETQYF; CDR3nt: TGTGCCAGCAGTGCCCATCTAAGGTGGGGAGAGACCCAGTACTTC
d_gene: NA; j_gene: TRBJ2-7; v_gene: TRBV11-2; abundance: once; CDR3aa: CASSLGTAFTYEQYF; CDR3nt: TGTGCCAGCAGCTTAGGGACAGCGTTCACCTACGAGCAGTACTTC
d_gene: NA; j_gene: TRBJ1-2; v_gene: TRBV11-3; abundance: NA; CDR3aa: CASSSGYDGYTF; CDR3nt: TGTGCCAGCAGCTCCGGGTACGATGGCTACACCTTC
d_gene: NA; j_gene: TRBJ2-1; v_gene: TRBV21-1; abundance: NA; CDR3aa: CASSIWGDEQFF; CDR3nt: TGTGCCAGCAGCATTTGGGGCGATGAGCAGTTCTTC
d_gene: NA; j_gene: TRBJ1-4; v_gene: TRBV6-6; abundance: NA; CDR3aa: CASSYLGGYEKLFF; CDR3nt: TGTGCCAGCAGTTATCTAGGGGGGTATGAAAAACTGTTTTTT
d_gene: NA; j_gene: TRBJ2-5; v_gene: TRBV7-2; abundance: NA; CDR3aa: CASSNPEGALGTQYF; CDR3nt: TGTGCCAGCAGCAACCCCGAAGGGGCCCTAGGGACCCAGTACTTC
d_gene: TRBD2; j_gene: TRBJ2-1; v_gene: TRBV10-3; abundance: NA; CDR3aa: CAISEPAAGDYNEQFF; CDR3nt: TGTGCCATCAGTGAGCCCGCTGCGGGAGACTACAATGAGCAGTTCTTC
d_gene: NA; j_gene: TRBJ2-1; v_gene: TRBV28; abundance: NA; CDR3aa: CASSPLSSYSNEQFF; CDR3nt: TGTGCCAGCAGCCCCTTGTCTAGCTATTCCAATGAGCAGTTCTTC
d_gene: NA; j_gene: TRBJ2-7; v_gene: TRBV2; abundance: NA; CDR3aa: CASSEGTSSSYEQYF; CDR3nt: TGTGCCAGCAGTGAGGGGACATCGAGCTCCTACGAGCAGTACTTC
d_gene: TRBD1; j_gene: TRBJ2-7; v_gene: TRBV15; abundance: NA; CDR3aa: CATSRHPEQGRYYEQYF; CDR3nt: TGTGCCACCAGCAGACACCCCGAACAGGGGCGATACTACGAGCAGTACTTC
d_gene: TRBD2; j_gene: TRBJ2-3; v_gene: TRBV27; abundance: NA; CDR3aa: CASGIQRGLADVF; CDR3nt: TGTGCCAGCGGCATCCAAAGAGGACTAGCGGACGTCTTT
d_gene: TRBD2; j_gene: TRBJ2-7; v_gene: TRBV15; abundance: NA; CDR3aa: CATSRGVRLADEQYF; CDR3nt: TGTGCCACCAGCAGAGGGGTCCGACTAGCCGACGAGCAGTACTTC
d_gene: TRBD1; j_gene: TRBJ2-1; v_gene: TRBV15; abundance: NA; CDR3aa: CATSSPSSGTGNEQFF; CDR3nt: TGTGCCACCAGCAGTCCAAGCTCCGGGACAGGCAATGAGCAGTTCTTC
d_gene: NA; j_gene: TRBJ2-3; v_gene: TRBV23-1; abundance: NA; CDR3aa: CASRNQTAADTQYF; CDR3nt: TGCGCCAGCAGGAATCAAACAGCAGCAGATACGCAGTATTTT
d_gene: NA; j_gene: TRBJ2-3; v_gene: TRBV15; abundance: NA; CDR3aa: CATSRDRRGTDTQYF; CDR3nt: TGTGCCACCAGCAGAGATAGGAGGGGCACAGATACGCAGTATTTT
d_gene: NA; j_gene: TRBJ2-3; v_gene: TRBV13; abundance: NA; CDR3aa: CASSSPPGTPTDTQYF; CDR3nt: TGTGCCAGCAGCTCCCCCCCCGGGACCCCCACAGATACGCAGTATTTT
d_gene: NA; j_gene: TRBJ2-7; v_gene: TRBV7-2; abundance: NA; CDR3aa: CASSPTGTGYEQYF; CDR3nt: TGTGCCAGCAGCCCCACAGGCACAGGCTACGAGCAGTACTTC
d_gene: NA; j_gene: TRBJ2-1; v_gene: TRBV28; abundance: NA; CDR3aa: CASSSRGPHIYNEQFF; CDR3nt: TGTGCCAGCAGTTCCCGGGGCCCACACATCTACAATGAGCAGTTCTTC
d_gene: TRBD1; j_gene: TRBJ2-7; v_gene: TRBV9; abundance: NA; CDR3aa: CASSVGDRGLEQYF; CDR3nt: TGTGCCAGCAGCGTAGGGGACAGGGGCCTCGAGCAGTACTTC
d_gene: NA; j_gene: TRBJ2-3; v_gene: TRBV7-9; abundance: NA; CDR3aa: CASSFGPLRASTDTQYF; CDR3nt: TGTGCCAGCAGCTTCGGTCCCCTTCGGGCCTCCACAGATACGCAGTATTTT
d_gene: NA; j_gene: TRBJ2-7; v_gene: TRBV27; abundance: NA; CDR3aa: CASSLGSSGYEQYF; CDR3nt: TGTGCCAGCAGTTTGGGGTCCTCGGGGTACGAGCAGTACTTC
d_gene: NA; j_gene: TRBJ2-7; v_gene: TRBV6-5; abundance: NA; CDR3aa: CASSYSAVNFHEQYF; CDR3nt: TGTGCCAGCAGTTACTCGGCAGTCAATTTCCACGAGCAGTACTTC
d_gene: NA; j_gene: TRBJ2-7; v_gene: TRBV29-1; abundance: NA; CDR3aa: CSVGRGRTSSYEQYF; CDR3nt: TGCAGCGTTGGAAGGGGGAGGACGAGCTCCTACGAGCAGTACTTC
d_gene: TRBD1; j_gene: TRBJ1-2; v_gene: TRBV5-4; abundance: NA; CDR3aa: CASSLVGTVYGYTF; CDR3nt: TGTGCCAGCAGCTTGGTCGGGACAGTCTATGGCTACACCTTC
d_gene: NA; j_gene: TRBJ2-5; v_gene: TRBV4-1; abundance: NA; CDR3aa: CASSPENLYSRDGQETQYF; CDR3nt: TGCGCCAGCAGCCCAGAAAACCTATATTCCCGGGACGGCCAAGAGACCCAGTACTTC
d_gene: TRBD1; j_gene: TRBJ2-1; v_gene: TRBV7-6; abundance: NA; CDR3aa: CASSLGDRGYDEQFF; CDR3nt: TGTGCCAGCAGCTTAGGGGACAGGGGGTACGATGAGCAGTTCTTC
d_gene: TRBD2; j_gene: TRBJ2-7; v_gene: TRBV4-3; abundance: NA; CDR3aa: CASSQAPGGRTSSYEQYF; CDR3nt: TGCGCCAGCAGCCAAGCCCCAGGCGGGAGGACTAGCTCCTACGAGCAGTACTTC
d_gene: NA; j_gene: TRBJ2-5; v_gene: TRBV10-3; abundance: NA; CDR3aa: CAISRETSFQETQYF; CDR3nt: TGTGCCATCAGTAGGGAGACATCTTTTCAAGAGACCCAGTACTTC
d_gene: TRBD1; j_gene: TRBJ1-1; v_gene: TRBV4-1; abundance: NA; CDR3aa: CASSQGTGGLGTEAFF; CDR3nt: TGCGCCAGCAGCCAGGGGACAGGGGGCTTGGGCACTGAAGCTTTCTTT
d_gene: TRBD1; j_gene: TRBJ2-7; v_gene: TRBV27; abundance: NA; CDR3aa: CASSSDRGREQYF; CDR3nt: TGTGCCAGCAGTTCGGACAGGGGGCGCGAGCAGTACTTC
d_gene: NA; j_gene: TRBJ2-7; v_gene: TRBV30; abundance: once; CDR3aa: CAFRTDLYEQYF; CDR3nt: TGTGCCTTTAGGACAGACCTCTACGAGCAGTACTTC
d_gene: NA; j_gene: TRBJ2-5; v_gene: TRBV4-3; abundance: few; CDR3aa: CASSQGGGRETQYF; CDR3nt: TGCGCCAGCAGCCAAGGGGGAGGCAGAGAGACCCAGTACTTC
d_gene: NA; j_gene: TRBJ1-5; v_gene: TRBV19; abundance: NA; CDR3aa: CASSTRGYSNQPQHF; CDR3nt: TGTGCCAGTAGTACCAGGGGTTATAGCAATCAGCCCCAGCATTTT
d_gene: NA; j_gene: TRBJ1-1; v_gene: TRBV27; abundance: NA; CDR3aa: CASSFGGLNTEAFF; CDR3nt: TGTGCCAGCAGTTTTGGAGGACTGAACACTGAAGCTTTCTTT
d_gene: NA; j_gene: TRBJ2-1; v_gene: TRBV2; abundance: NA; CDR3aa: CASGLSSLGEQFF; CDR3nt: TGTGCCAGCGGCCTCAGTTCCCTGGGGGAGCAGTTCTTC
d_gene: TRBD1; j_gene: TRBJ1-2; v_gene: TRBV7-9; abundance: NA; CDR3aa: CASSLGQGIPGYGYTF; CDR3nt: TGTGCCAGCAGCTTAGGACAGGGGATCCCAGGCTATGGCTACACCTTC
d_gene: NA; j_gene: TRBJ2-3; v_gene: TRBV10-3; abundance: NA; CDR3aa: CAISDLRRRDPDTQYF; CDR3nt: TGTGCCATCAGTGATTTGAGGAGGCGGGACCCAGATACGCAGTATTTT
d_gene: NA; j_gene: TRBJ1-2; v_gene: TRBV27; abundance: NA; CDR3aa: CAVGQLKNYGYTF; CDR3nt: TGTGCGGTAGGACAGTTAAAAAACTATGGCTACACCTTC
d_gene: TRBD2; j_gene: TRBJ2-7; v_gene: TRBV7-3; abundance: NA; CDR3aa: CASSLTGTSREQYF; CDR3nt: TGTGCCAGCAGCTTAACGGGGACTAGTCGCGAGCAGTACTTC
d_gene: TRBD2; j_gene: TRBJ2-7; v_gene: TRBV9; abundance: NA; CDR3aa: CASSVGGTRTGEQYF; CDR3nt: TGTGCCAGCAGCGTAGGGGGGACTAGGACGGGCGAGCAGTACTTC
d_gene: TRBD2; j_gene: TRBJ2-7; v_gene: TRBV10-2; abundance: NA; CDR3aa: CASRSQAGGYEQYF; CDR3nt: TGCGCCAGTCGGTCACAGGCGGGAGGTTACGAGCAGTACTTC